The source of this T cell receptor (beta chain) is a study of T cell responses to AZD1222 COVID-19 vaccine. Study context: Some second doses came at about 4 weeks and others at about 12 weeks; these were pooled.

Remarks on this clone: Its antigen is unidentified.

Here immunoSEQ multiplex PCR was the method, and the copy in TCRdb shows in-frame clones only, minus some. This sample yields 150,000 to 160,000 clones, of which 90% are seen a single time; over 1.5% belongs to the top ten. General study findings and limits: The sample set comprised mostly white British donors with more females, and clonal diversity was possibly underestimated. Without day 14 samples, only post-peak T cell repertoires were studied. Of the AZD1222 recipients, only six were seropositive at baseline.

Trimming shortened V by 1 base and J by 3 bases, and 13 bases separated the two germline ends. CDR1 and CDR2 (germline): SGHDN, FVKESK. The CDR3 extends over 16 amino acids. The receptor's source is an adult in good health. The sequences come from peripheral blood, collected on day 0 of AZD1222 vaccination. This chain uses TRBV14 with TRBJ1-5, with D unclear. CDR3 amino acids: CASSQGPGAFNQPQHF. The CDR3 DNA is TGTGCCAGCAGCCAAGGACCTGGAGCCTTCAATCAGCCCCAGCATTTT.